The T cell receptor beta chain described here comes from a study of blood T cell repertoires in COVID-19. About the research overall: From the United States, Italy and Spain came samples of acute and convalescent COVID-19. T cells, B-cell-depleted T cells, or PBMCs supplied cDNA or gDNA.

Notes on this clone: Other DNA sequences in the same sample also yield this CDR3.

Authors' methods: Reference gene primers were amplified, and this amplification served to estimate nucleated cell counts. Profiled with immunoSEQ multiplex PCR; TCRdb holds only in-frame clones, not every one. V, J and clone size reflect that table, while D and trimming were determined from the DNA. The repertoire includes 250,000 to 300,000 clones, around 90% of them detected once, and 2% to 2.5% sits in the top ten. This receptor was obtained from a woman aged 45-60 years who had recovered from COVID-19. The specimen was peripheral blood.

The CDR3 protein is CASSQAGGGYGYTF. The CDR3 DNA is TGTGCCAGCAGCCAAGCAGGGGGCGGGTATGGCTACACCTTC. The chain links TRBV14 to TRBJ1-2, with TRBD1 matching over 8 bases. The trim removed 1 base at V and 5 bases at J, leaving 3 bases unmatched. CDR3 size: 14 residues. Germline lookup yields CDR1 SGHDN and CDR2 FVKESK.